One sample yielded the 25 T cell receptor beta chains listed below, sequenced in a study of T cell repertoires in cytomegalovirus infection. These receptors lack a known antigen. TCRdb reprocessed the reads with MiXCR, giving one entry per CDR3 protein. This sample has approximately 910,000 distinct CDR3 sequences, with 31% found just once. The sample was cultured CD8+ T cells from PBMCs, taken from culture after CMV antigen stimulation. All receptors come from a human donor in good health (CMV status not recorded). Some clones in this sample may be carry-over from other donors' samples.

The chain employs TRBV27 and TRBJ1-5; D remains ambiguous. V was shortened by 5 bases and J by 0 bases, with 11 bases between the two germline ends. The CDR3 is 15 residues long. Germline V gene data show CDR1 as MNHEY and CDR2 as SMNVEV (reference sequence). The CDR3 DNA is TGTGCCAGCAGTCCCGTGAAATATAGCAATCAGCCCCAGCATTTT. Its protein product is CASSPVKYSNQPQHF.

This clonotype occurred many times. DNA of the CDR3: TGTGCCAGCAGCTTAGGCACAAAGGGGACAGATGAGCAGTTCTTC. Translated: CASSLGTKGTDEQFF. The V and J genes are TRBV7-8 and TRBJ2-1; 7 nucleotides match TRBD1. J gave up 8 bases and V 1 base, and 8 bases lay outside the gene matches. The CDR3 spans 15 residues. Germline-derived CDR1 and CDR2 are SGHVS and FQNEAQ.

This chain uses TRBV10-3 with TRBJ2-1; D might be TRBD1 or TRBD2, each matching 5 bases. The germline CDR1 and CDR2 sequences are ENHRY and SYGVKD. This CDR3 comprises 16 residues. Between the trimmed V and J ends, which lost 8 bases and 0 bases, there was a span of 17 bases. The CDR3 DNA sequence: TGTGCCATCGGGACCCCACGCGTAAACTCCTACAATGAGCAGTTCTTC. Translation: CAIGTPRVNSYNEQFF.

This chain joins TRBV7-2 and TRBJ2-7; the D gene is possibly TRBD2 (7 bases). Germline CDR1 is SGHTA and CDR2 is FQGNSA. Trimming left V 5 bases short and J 3 bases short, with 26 bases between. CDR3 length: 18 amino acids. The CDR3 here is CASSPSGAGALKFYEQYF. For the CDR3, the DNA is TGTGCCAGCAGCCCAAGCGGTGCGGGGGCCCTCAAATTCTACGAGCAGTACTTC.

On this clonotype: The junction and the germline gene differ at one end; a read error may be behind it. This chain connects TRBV19 to TRBJ1-5; 9 positions match TRBD1. Germline V gives CDR1 LNHDA, CDR2 SQIVND (reference sequence). CDR3 size: 15 residues. CDR3 bases: TGTGCCAGCAGTAGCCGGGACAGGGTAAATCAGCCCCAGCATTTT. This sequence encodes CASSSRDRVNQPQHF.

This clonotype was seen a handful of times. The gene calls are TRBV15 and TRBJ2-7; D tentatively fits TRBD1 or TRBD2 (5 bases each). The CDR3 sequence is 16 residues long. Per germline, CDR1 LNHNV and CDR2 YYDKDF (reference sequence). V was shortened by 4 bases and J by 3 bases, with 19 bases between the two germline ends. The CDR3: CATSTPGRNILYEQYV. The CDR3 nucleotides are TGTGCCACCAGCACCCCGGGACGGAACATCCTCTACGAGCAGTACGTC.

This clonotype has only a few counts. The V and J genes are TRBV7-6 and TRBJ2-7, with D maybe TRBD2 (5 bases). CDR3 size: 14 residues. CDR1 is SGHVS and CDR2 is FNYEAQ in the germline V gene. Trimming left V 5 bases short and J 5 bases short, with 16 bases between. CDR3 protein: CASSPRRGYDEQYF. For the CDR3, the DNA is TGTGCCAGCAGCCCTAGACGGGGATATGACGAGCAGTACTTC.

This clonotype appeared a single time. This rearrangement joins TRBV29-1 to TRBJ2-3; a weak D match, TRBD1 (5 bases). The CDR3 sequence is 13 residues long. In germline, CDR1 is SQVTM, CDR2 ANQGSEA. Trimming took 6 bases from V and 3 from J, leaving 13 bases between them. CDR3 amino acids: CSVVPRGTDTQYF. In DNA, the CDR3 is TGCAGCGTGGTCCCAAGGGGAACAGATACGCAGTATTTT.

There are a few counts of this clonotype. The chain combines TRBV12-3 or TRBV12-4 with TRBJ2-1; 7 nucleotides line up with TRBD1. This CDR3 spans 14 amino acids. Trimming at V came to 10 bases and at J to 1 base, leaving 7 bases not matched to a gene. The CDR3 region is CAIHRGLSYNEQFF. The DNA of the CDR3 is TGTGCCATCCACAGGGGCCTTTCCTACAATGAGCAGTTCTTC.

V usage is TRBV6-4 and J usage is TRBJ2-7; D is unresolved. The CDR3 sequence is 12 residues long. Trimming cost V 6 bases and J 2 bases, with 8 bases left between them. From germline, CDR1 is MRHNA and CDR2 SNTAGT. Written as DNA, the CDR3 is TGTGCCAGCAGGAACAGAACCTACGAGCAGTACGTC. Residues: CASRNRTYEQYV.

This sequence joins TRBV6-1 and TRBJ1-5; D remains unclear. The CDR3 is 15 residues long. Germline lookup yields CDR1 MNHNS and CDR2 SASEGT. The V end lost 7 bases, the J end lost 0 bases, and 13 bases lay between the germline ends. For the CDR3, the DNA is TGTGCCAGCACCCATGGGCCTTATAGCAATCAGCCCCAGCATTTT. As protein: CASTHGPYSNQPQHF.

This clonotype was detected many times. The rearrangement links TRBV11-2 to TRBJ1-1; 11 nucleotides line up with TRBD1. CDR1 is SGHAT and CDR2 is FQNNGV in the germline V gene. Germline trimming cut 7 bases from V and 8 bases from J; bases unmatched to any gene: 9. The CDR3 consists of 14 residues. CDR3 in amino acids: CASTPGQGGLEAFF. Here the CDR3 DNA reads TGTGCCAGCACACCGGGACAGGGGGGTTTGGAAGCTTTCTTT.

This clonotype has a handful of counts. The chain combines TRBV28 with TRBJ2-5; D is unclear. The germline CDR1 and CDR2 sequences are MDHEN and SYDVKM. V was shortened by 6 bases and J by 0 bases, with 11 bases between the two germline ends. The CDR3 length is 14 residues. The CDR3, as DNA: TGTGCCAGCAGCTTTGACTCTTACCAAGAGACCCAGTACTTC. As protein: CASSFDSYQETQYF.

This clonotype was seen a few times. The chain is built from TRBV27 and TRBJ1-2, with a weak D call TRBD1 (5 bases). The CDR3 runs 16 residues. The ends were cut back, 3 bases at V and 8 bases at J, with 22 bases in the middle. Looked up from germline, CDR1 is MNHEY and CDR2 is SMNVEV (reference sequence). The CDR3 protein is CASSFSGTHPERGYTF. The CDR3 nucleotides read TGTGCCAGCAGTTTCTCCGGGACCCACCCCGAGAGGGGCTACACCTTC.

The chain has TRBV7-6 and TRBJ1-6, with D uncertain. V was pared by 2 bases and J by 0 bases, with 14 bases between. Per the germline V gene, CDR1 is SGHVS and CDR2 is FNYEAQ. CDR3 length: 18 residues. The DNA for the CDR3 is TGTGCCAGCAGCTTAAACCCGGCAACGAGCTCCTATAATTCACCCCTCCACTTT. Protein sequence: CASSLNPATSSYNSPLHF.

This CDR3 is CSVDSLYNEQFF. The CDR3 bases are TGCAGCGTTGACAGTCTGTACAATGAGCAGTTCTTC. This rearrangement joins TRBV29-1 to TRBJ2-1; D ambiguous. CDR1 SQVTM and CDR2 ANQGSEA come from the germline V gene. Trimming left V 3 bases short and J 4 bases short, with 7 bases between. This CDR3 contains 12 residues.

CDR3 in DNA: TGTGCCAGCAGTTTGCCCCTTCGCACAGATACGCAGTATTTT. Its protein product is CASSLPLRTDTQYF. The rearrangement uses TRBV11-2 and TRBJ2-3; the D is unclear. This CDR3 has 14 residues. Per germline, CDR1 SGHAT and CDR2 FQNNGV. V lost 6 bases and J lost 1, with 11 bases in between.

This clonotype turned up a few times. CDR3 DNA sequence: TGTGCCAGCAGCTTATCACGGGACAGGGCATACACCATATATTTT. Translated: CASSLSRDRAYTIYF. This chain joins TRBV7-2 and TRBJ1-3, with 9 bases fitting TRBD1. The length of the CDR3 is 15 residues. With 2 bases clipped from V and 8 bases from J, the junction kept 7 bases outside the gene matches. The germline V gene has CDR1 SGHTA and CDR2 FQGNSA.

The sample holds a few counts of this clonotype. This rearrangement joins TRBV27 to TRBJ2-1, with 8 bases fitting TRBD2. CDR1 is MNHEY and CDR2 is SMNVEV in the germline V gene (reference sequence). The length of the CDR3 is 17 residues. With 3 bases clipped from V and 4 bases from J, the junction kept 11 bases outside the gene matches. CDR3 protein: CASSFPGGGLGYNEQFF. The CDR3, as DNA: TGTGCCAGCAGTTTTCCGGGGGGGGGGCTCGGTTACAATGAGCAGTTCTTC.

As DNA, the CDR3 is TGTGCCACCATCTTCGACGACAGAAACACTGAAGCTTTCTTT. Its protein is CATIFDDRNTEAFF. The chain employs TRBV6-1 and TRBJ1-1; maybe TRBD1 (5 bases). Per the germline V gene, CDR1 is MNHNS and CDR2 is SASEGT. Between the trimmed V and J ends, which lost 10 bases and 2 bases, there was a span of 17 bases. The CDR3 loop spans 14 amino acids.

This clonotype was detected a few times. CDR3 DNA: TGTGCCAGCAGCTTGGACAGGGGGGTACTAGAGACCCAGTACTTC. Translation gives CASSLDRGVLETQYF. V usage is TRBV7-9 and J usage is TRBJ2-5; 10 bases map to TRBD1. The germline V gene encodes CDR1 SEHNR and CDR2 FQNEAQ (reference sequence). Germline trimming cut 3 bases from V and 4 bases from J; bases unmatched to any gene: 5. The CDR3 spans 15 residues.

V gene TRBV7-9 combines with J gene TRBJ2-3, with D possibly being TRBD1 (6 bases). Germline values: CDR1 SEHNR, CDR2 FQNEAQ (reference sequence). Trimming left V 5 bases short and J 1 base short, with 13 bases between. This CDR3 region has 15 residues. The CDR3 coding sequence is TGTGCCAGCAGCGCCTTCAGGGGTGGCACAGATACGCAGTATTTT. It specifies CASSAFRGGTDTQYF.

The V call is TRBV6-2 or TRBV6-3, the J call TRBJ1-1, with no clear D. Germline V gene data show CDR1 as MNHEY and CDR2 as SVGEGT. The CDR3 totals 16 residues. The V end was cut by 2 bases, the J end by 1 base, with 14 bases between. Here the CDR3 reads CASSYPWVVANTEAFF. In DNA, the CDR3 is TGTGCCAGCAGTTACCCGTGGGTTGTCGCGAACACTGAAGCTTTCTTT.

The chain employs TRBV20-1 and TRBJ1-2, with D possibly matching TRBD1 (6 bases). Trimming removed 5 bases from V and 2 bases from J, with 21 bases in between. CDR3 length: 16 residues. CDR1 is DFQATT and CDR2 is SNEGSKA in the germline V gene (reference sequence). CDR3 bases: TGCAGTGCTTATCAGGAGGTCCGGGACACCAACTATGGCTACACCTTC. Its protein product is CSAYQEVRDTNYGYTF.

The chain links TRBV20-1 to TRBJ2-7; D gene unclear. V lost 1 base and J 0 bases, leaving 10 bases between the germline ends. The germline CDR1 and CDR2 sequences are DFQATT and SNEGSKA (reference sequence). This CDR3 contains 14 residues. The CDR3 sequence is CSARVGGFSYEQYF. The DNA for the CDR3 is TGCAGTGCTAGAGTTGGCGGATTCTCCTACGAGCAGTACTTC.